The 10 T cell receptor beta chains in this list originate from one sample, sequenced in a study of blood T cells in healthy people across ages. Together with a sample-barcoded 5' primer, a J-beta primer mix was included in a second PCR lasting roughly 6 to 12 cycles. TCRdb called the 5' RACE reads again in MiXCR, with one record for every CDR3 protein. The sample shows around 790,000 distinct CDR3 sequences, approximately 44% of them seen only once. Sequencing used blood. The source of these receptors is a man between 60 and 75 years old in good health.

V and J are TRBV6-2 or TRBV6-3 and TRBJ1-5; no reliable D call. Trimming took 2 bases from V and 7 from J, leaving 12 bases between them. Germline CDR1 and CDR2: MNHEY and SVGEGT. The CDR3 length is 14 residues. The CDR3 loop reads CASSYGTGRQPQHF. Written as DNA, the CDR3 is TGTGCCAGCAGTTACGGCACGGGCCGCCAGCCCCAGCATTTT.

The chain employs TRBV6-2 or TRBV6-3 and TRBJ1-2, with D perhaps TRBD1 (5 bases). The CDR3 covers 14 residues. Germline loops: CDR1 MNHEY, CDR2 SVGEGT. V was shortened by 2 bases and J by 7 bases, with 14 bases between the two germline ends. DNA of the CDR3: TGTGCCAGCAGTTACCCGGACCCGGGACCTGGCTACACCTTC. Residues: CASSYPDPGPGYTF.

The chain couples TRBV11-3 to TRBJ2-3; D not resolved. V lost 3 bases and J 3 bases, leaving 10 bases between the germline ends. The CDR3 is made up of 14 amino acids. Germline loops: CDR1 SGHNT, CDR2 YENEEA. The CDR3 DNA is TGTGCCAGCAGCTTTTCGTCGGATACAGATACGCAGTATTTT. Translated: CASSFSSDTDTQYF.

The rearrangement joins TRBV28 to TRBJ2-5; a weak D match, TRBD1 (7 bases). The germline V and J ends were trimmed by 5 bases and 0 bases, with 25 bases remaining between them. Germline values: CDR1 MDHEN, CDR2 SYDVKM. The CDR3 covers 19 residues. The CDR3 reads CASSPTESYRGGNQETQYF. CDR3 coding DNA: TGTGCCAGCAGTCCAACCGAGTCATACAGGGGAGGTAACCAAGAGACCCAGTACTTC.

The V gene is TRBV27, the J gene TRBJ2-2, with 9 bases identical to TRBD1. Looked up from germline, CDR1 is MNHEY and CDR2 is SMNVEV (reference sequence). This CDR3 spans 15 amino acids. The V gene end was trimmed by 4 bases and the J gene end by 4 bases; junction bases not matched to a gene: 4. CDR3 region: CASSSTGGGTGELFF. In nucleotides, the CDR3 is TGTGCCAGCAGTTCTACAGGGGGCGGCACCGGGGAGCTGTTTTTT.

V gene TRBV20-1 combines with J gene TRBJ1-5; no clear D. The V end lost 1 base, the J end lost 2 bases, and 12 bases lay between the germline ends. There are 15 residues in the CDR3. CDR1 is DFQATT, CDR2 SNEGSKA, per germline (reference sequence). Written as DNA, the CDR3 is TGCAGTGCTAGAGCTCTCTCTGTGGGCAATCAGCCCCAGCATTTT. This sequence encodes CSARALSVGNQPQHF.

This sequence joins TRBV6-1 and TRBJ2-6, with 7 bases identical to TRBD1. This CDR3 comprises 21 residues. Germline loops: CDR1 MNHNS, CDR2 SASEGT. V dropped 8 bases and J dropped 0; count of bases not matched to a gene: 22. Here the CDR3 reads CASGPRTGDQTPLSGANVLTF. CDR3 nucleotide sequence: TGTGCCAGCGGACCGAGGACAGGCGACCAAACCCCGCTCTCTGGGGCCAACGTCCTGACTTTC.

In this sample, this clonotype turned up a few times. J is TRBJ1-2 and V is TRBV7-2; D is unresolved. The CDR3 runs 17 residues. CDR1 is SGHTA, CDR2 FQGNSA, per germline. V was clipped by 7 bases and J by 1 base, with 22 bases between them. The CDR3, as DNA: TGTGCCAGCAACTTGTTAGGCCCTATGAGATATAACTATGGCTACACCTTC. Its translation is CASNLLGPMRYNYGYTF.

CDR3 nucleotide sequence: TGTGCCACCAGTGATCTTAGGGGCACAGATCCTAACTATGGCTACACCTTC. Amino acids: CATSDLRGTDPNYGYTF. This chain links TRBV24-1 with TRBJ1-2, with D possibly matching TRBD1 (5 bases). Deletions cut 3 bases from V and 0 bases from J, with 16 bases between. The germline V gene encodes CDR1 KGHDR and CDR2 SFDVKD. The CDR3 extends over 17 amino acids.

This rearrangement joins TRBV7-2 to TRBJ1-3, with unresolved D. This CDR3 region has 14 residues. The germline gives CDR1 SGHTA, CDR2 FQGNSA. V gave up 5 bases and J gave up 10 bases, with 18 bases separating them. CDR3 bases: TGTGCCAGCAGCCCCGGAGTTGATAGAGGGACCATATATTTT. This sequence encodes CASSPGVDRGTIYF.